What follows is one TCR beta chain and its context. The antigen is undetermined. From germline, CDR1 is SQVTM and CDR2 ANQGSEA. The CDR3 contains 14 residues. The ends were cut back, 7 bases at V and 6 bases at J, with 21 bases in the middle. This record belongs to a study of cytomegalovirus exposure and HLA in healthy donors. General study findings and limits: Cytomegalovirus association was assigned to more than 150 TCR beta chains. A few V segments could not be told apart, such as TRBV6-2 and TRBV6-3, and were left out. Later analysis identified several of the most significant clusters that appeared linked to common viral pathogens. Later analysis showed most CMV-associated TCR beta chains appearing HLA-restricted.

PCR primers comprised 60 Vbeta and 13 Jbeta primers. The assay was immunoSEQ multiplex PCR, and TCRdb's table has in-frame clones only and misses some. The sample holds approximately 160,000 clones, 70% to 90% seen once. The sample consisted of PBMCs. This chain joins TRBV29-1 and TRBJ1-1, with D perhaps TRBD1 (6 bases). The clonotype originates from a woman under 30 in good health and CMV-seronegative. CDR3 in DNA: TGCAGCGCAAGATGGACAGCACTGTCTGCTGAAGCTTTCTTT. Translated, it gives CSARWTALSAEAFF. The entire variable domain, with the rest obtained from reference TRBV29-1 and TRBJ1-1, is as follows: SAVISQKPSRDICQRGTSLTIQCQVDSQVTMMFWYRQQPGQSLTLIATANQGSEATYESGFVIDKFPISRPNLTFSTLTVSNMSPEDSSIYLCSARWTALSAEAFFGQGTRLTVV.